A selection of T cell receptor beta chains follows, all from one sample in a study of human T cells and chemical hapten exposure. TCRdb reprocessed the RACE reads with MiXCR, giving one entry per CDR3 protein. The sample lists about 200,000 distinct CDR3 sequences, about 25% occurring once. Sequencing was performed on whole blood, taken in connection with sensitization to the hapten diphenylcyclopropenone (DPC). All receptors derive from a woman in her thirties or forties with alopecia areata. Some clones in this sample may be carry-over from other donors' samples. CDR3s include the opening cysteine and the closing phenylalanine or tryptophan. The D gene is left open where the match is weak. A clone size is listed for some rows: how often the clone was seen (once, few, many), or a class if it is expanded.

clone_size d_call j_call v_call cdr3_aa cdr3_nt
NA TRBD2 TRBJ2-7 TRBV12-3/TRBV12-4 CASAGTSGTYEQYF TGTGCCAGCGCCGGGACTAGCGGAACCTACGAGCAGTACTTC
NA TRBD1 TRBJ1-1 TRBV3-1 CASSLQGVNTEAFF TGTGCCAGCAGCCTACAGGGGGTGAACACTGAAGCTTTCTTT
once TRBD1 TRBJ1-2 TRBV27 CASSITGARPYGYTF TGTGCCAGCAGTATCACAGGGGCAAGACCCTATGGCTACACCTTC
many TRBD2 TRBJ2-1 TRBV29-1 CSVGGSGRAEGSNEQFF TGCAGCGTTGGAGGAAGCGGGAGGGCCGAGGGTAGCAATGAGCAGTTCTTC
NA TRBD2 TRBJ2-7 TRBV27 CASSLGSRGAYEQYF TGTGCCAGCAGTTTAGGTTCACGGGGGGCCTACGAGCAGTACTTC
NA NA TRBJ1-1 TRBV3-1 CASSQYRSTNTEAFF TGTGCCAGCAGCCAATACCGCAGTACGAACACTGAAGCTTTCTTT
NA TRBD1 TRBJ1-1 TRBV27 CASSFTAGTGVAFF TGTGCCAGCAGTTTTACCGCCGGGACAGGGGTTGCTTTCTTT
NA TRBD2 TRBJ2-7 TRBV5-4 CASSLEREEGEQYF TGTGCCAGCAGCCTGGAGCGGGAGGAAGGCGAGCAGTACTTC
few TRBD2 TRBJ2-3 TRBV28 CASSSSGKTDTQYF TGTGCCAGCAGTAGTAGCGGGAAGACAGATACGCAGTATTTT
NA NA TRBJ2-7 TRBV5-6 CASSRKDYNHEQYF TGTGCCAGCAGCAGAAAGGACTATAACCACGAGCAGTACTTC
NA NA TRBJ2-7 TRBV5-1 CASSLSRDYYEQYF TGCGCCAGCAGCTTGTCGAGAGACTACTACGAGCAGTACTTC
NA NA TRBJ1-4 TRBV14 CASSQEISGAGEKLFF TGTGCCAGCAGCCAAGAGATCTCGGGGGCTGGTGAAAAACTGTTTTTT
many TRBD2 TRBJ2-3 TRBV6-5 CASSPRLADADTQYF TGTGCCAGCAGTCCCAGACTAGCAGATGCAGATACGCAGTATTTT
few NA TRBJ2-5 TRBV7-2 CASSSRSREETQYF TGTGCCAGCAGCTCCAGGTCGCGGGAAGAGACCCAGTACTTC
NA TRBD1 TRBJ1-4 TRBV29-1 CSGGEGQGAEKLFF TGCAGCGGGGGGGAAGGACAGGGTGCGGAAAAACTGTTTTTT
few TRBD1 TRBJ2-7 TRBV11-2 CASSLSGGGYEQYF TGTGCCAGCAGCCTATCAGGGGGTGGCTACGAGCAGTACTTC
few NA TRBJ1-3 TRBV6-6 CASTRTRESGNTIYF TGTGCCAGCACCAGGACACGGGAGTCTGGAAACACCATATATTTT
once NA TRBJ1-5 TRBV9 CASSVKDQPQHF TGTGCCAGCAGCGTAAAAGATCAGCCCCAGCATTTT
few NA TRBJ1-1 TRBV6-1 CASSELATEAFF TGTGCCAGCAGTGAATTGGCGACTGAAGCTTTCTTT
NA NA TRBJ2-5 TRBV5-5 CASSLEGVQETQYF TGTGCCAGCAGCTTGGAGGGGGTCCAAGAGACCCAGTACTTC
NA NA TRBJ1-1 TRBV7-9 CASSLGLGGAEAFF TGTGCCAGCAGCTTAGGGCTGGGAGGGGCTGAAGCTTTCTTT
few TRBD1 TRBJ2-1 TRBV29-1 CSVRGSSYNEQFF TGCAGCGTCAGGGGGAGCTCCTACAATGAGCAGTTCTTC
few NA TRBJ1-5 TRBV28 CASSFRVDQPQHF TGTGCCAGCAGTTTCAGGGTTGATCAGCCCCAGCATTTT
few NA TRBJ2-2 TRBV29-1 CSVARTGELFF TGCAGCGTTGCTAGGACCGGGGAGCTGTTTTTT
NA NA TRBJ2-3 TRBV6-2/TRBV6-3 CASSPRAPPDTQYF TGTGCCAGCAGTCCGCGGGCCCCACCAGATACGCAGTATTTT
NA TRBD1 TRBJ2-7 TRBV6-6 CASSYGTGGYEQYF TGTGCCAGCAGTTACGGGACAGGGGGGTACGAGCAGTACTTC
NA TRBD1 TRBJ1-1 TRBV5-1 CASSPEGGQMSMGTEAFF TGCGCCAGCAGCCCGGAAGGGGGACAGATGTCGATGGGCACTGAAGCTTTCTTT
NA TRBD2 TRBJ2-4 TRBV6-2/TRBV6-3 CATSGGRDIQYF TGTGCCACTTCGGGAGGGCGGGACATTCAGTACTTC
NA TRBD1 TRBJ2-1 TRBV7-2 CASSPRTGDGNEQFF TGTGCCAGCAGCCCAAGGACAGGGGACGGGAATGAGCAGTTCTTC
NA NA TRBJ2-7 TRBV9 CASSVGPSNSYEQYF TGTGCCAGCAGCGTTGGACCTTCTAACTCCTACGAGCAGTACTTC
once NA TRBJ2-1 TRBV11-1 CASSLGGRAELF TGTGCCAGCAGCTTAGGTGGGAGAGCCGAGCTCTTC
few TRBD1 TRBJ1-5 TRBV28 CASSLSGTGGRPQHF TGTGCCAGCAGTTTGTCTGGGACAGGGGGGCGGCCCCAGCATTTT
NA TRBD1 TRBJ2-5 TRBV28 CASSGTGYQETQYF TGTGCCAGCAGCGGGACAGGGTACCAAGAGACCCAGTACTTC
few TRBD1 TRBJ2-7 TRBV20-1 CSARDGPRDRVSF TGCAGTGCTAGAGATGGCCCGAGGGACAGGGTCAGCTTC
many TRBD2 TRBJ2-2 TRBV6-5 CASSEGLLNTGELFF TGTGCCAGCAGTGAGGGACTACTAAACACCGGGGAGCTGTTTTTT
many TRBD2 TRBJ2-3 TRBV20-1 CSAWDLAGGTDTQYF TGCAGTGCTTGGGACTTGGCGGGAGGCACAGATACGCAGTATTTT
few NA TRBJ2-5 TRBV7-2 CASSPGATQTQYF TGTGCCAGCAGCCCCGGGGCTACCCAGACCCAGTACTTC